This T cell receptor (beta chain) was recorded in a study of cytomegalovirus exposure and HLA in healthy donors. The PCR used 60 Vbeta and 13 Jbeta primers. Some clones are missing from TCRdb's copy, which holds only in-frame ones; the method was immunoSEQ multiplex PCR. The table has about 180,000 clones, over 65% seen once; the top ten hold more than 2%. General observations from the study: Earlier findings revealed that most TCR beta V segments proved productive either about 87% or about 30% of the time. Donors belonging to an Asian-associated ancestry cluster reportedly showed fewer N-insertions in productive TCRs than the roughly 680-donor mean, according to what a later analysis found. Near-uniform donor sequencing depth was presumed by presence/absence analyses.

About this clone: Its antigen is unidentified.

CDR1 LNHDA and CDR2 SQIVND come from the germline V gene (reference sequence). V lost 6 bases to trimming and J lost 5 bases; unmatched junction nucleotides: 17. The CDR3 consists of 17 residues. Material: PBMCs. The V and J genes are TRBV19 and TRBJ2-3, with TRBD1 identical over 7 bases. The clonotype was recovered from a man aged 55 to 70 in good health and CMV-seronegative. The CDR3 nucleotides read TGTGCCAGTAGCAATCCGACACAGGGGTCCGCAGGAGATACGCAGTATTTT. Its translation: CASSNPTQGSAGDTQYF. Complete variable domain (other parts from reference TRBV19 and TRBJ2-3): DGGITQSPKYLFRKEGQNVTLSCEQNLNHDAMYWYRQDPGQGLRLIYYSQIVNDFQKGDIAEGYSVSREKKESFPLTVTSAQKNPTAFYLCASSNPTQGSAGDTQYFGPGTRLTVL.